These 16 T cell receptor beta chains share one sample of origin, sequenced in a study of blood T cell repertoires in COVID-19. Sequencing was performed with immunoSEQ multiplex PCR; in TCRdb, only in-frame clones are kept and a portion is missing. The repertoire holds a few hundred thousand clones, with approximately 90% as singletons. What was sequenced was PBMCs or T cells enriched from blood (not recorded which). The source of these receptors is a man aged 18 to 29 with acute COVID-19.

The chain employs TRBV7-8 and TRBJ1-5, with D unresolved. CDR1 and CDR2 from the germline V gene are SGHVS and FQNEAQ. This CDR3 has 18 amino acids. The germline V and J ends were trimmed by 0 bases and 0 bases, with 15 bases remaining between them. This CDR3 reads CASSLALDPGGSNQPQHF. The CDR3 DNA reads TGTGCCAGCAGCTTAGCCCTGGACCCGGGAGGTAGCAATCAGCCCCAGCATTTT.

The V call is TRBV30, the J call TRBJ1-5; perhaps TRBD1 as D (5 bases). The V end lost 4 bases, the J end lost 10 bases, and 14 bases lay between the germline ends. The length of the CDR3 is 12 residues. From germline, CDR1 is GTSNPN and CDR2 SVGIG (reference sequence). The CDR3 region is CAWNKGWGPQHF. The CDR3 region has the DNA TGTGCCTGGAACAAGGGGTGGGGACCCCAGCATTTT.

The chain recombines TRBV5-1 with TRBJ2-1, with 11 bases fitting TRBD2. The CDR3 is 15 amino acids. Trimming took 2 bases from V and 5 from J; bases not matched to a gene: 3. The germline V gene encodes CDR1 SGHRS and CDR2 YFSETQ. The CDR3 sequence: CASSFSGRADNEQFF. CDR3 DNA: TGCGCCAGCAGCTTTAGCGGGAGGGCCGACAATGAGCAGTTCTTC.

The CDR3 sequence is CASSWSGGDTEAFF. The DNA for the CDR3 is TGTGCCAGCAGTTGGTCCGGCGGTGACACTGAAGCTTTCTTT. The rearrangement links TRBV6-5 to TRBJ1-1; D unresolved. V lost 4 bases and J lost 3, with 12 bases in between. Per germline, CDR1 MNHEY and CDR2 SVGAGI. This CDR3 spans 14 amino acids.

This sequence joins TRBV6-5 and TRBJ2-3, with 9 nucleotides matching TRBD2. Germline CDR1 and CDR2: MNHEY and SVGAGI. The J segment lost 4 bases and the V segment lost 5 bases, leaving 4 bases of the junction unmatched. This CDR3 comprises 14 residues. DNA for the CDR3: TGTGCCAGCAGTCTAGCGGGATTCCCAGATACGCAGTATTTT. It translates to CASSLAGFPDTQYF.

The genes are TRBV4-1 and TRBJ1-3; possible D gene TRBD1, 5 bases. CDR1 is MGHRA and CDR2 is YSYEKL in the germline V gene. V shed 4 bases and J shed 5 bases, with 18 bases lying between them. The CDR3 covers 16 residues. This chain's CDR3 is CASSLGASERRNTIYF. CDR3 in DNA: TGCGCCAGCAGCCTTGGGGCCAGCGAAAGGAGAAACACCATATATTTT.

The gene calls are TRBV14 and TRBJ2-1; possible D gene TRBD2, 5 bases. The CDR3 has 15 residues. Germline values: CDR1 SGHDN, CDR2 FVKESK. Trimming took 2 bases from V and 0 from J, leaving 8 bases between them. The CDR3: CASSQLAGSYNEQFF. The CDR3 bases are TGTGCCAGCAGCCAACTTGCGGGCTCCTACAATGAGCAGTTCTTC.

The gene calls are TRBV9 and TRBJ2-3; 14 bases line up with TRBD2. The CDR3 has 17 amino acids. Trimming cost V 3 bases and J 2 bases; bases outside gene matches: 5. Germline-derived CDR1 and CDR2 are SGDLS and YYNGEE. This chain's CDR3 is CASSGGLAGDPTDTQYF. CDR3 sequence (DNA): TGTGCCAGCAGCGGGGGACTAGCGGGGGACCCCACAGATACGCAGTATTTT.

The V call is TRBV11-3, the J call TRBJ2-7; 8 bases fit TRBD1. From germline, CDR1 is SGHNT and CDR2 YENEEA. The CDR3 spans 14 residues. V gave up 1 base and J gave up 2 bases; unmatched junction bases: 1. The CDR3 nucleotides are TGTGCCAGCAGCTTAGGGACAGGGACCTACGAGCAGTACTTC. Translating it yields CASSLGTGTYEQYF.

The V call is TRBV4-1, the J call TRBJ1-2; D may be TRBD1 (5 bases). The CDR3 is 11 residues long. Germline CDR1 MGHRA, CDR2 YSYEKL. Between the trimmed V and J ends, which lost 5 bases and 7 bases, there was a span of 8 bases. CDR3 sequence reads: CASSGTVGYTF. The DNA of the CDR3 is TGCGCCAGCAGCGGGACTGTTGGCTACACCTTC.

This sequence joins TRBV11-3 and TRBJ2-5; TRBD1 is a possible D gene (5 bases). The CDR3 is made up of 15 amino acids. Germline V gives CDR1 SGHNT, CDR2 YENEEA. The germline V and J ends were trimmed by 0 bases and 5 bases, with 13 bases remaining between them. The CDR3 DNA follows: TGTGCCAGCAGCTTAGAACCCTCGGCAGGGGAGACCCAGTACTTC. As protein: CASSLEPSAGETQYF.

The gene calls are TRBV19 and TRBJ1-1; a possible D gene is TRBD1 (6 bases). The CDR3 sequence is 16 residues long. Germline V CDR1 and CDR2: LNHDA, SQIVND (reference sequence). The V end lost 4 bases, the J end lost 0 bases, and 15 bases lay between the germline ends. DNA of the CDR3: TGTGCCAGTAGTAATTCCTTGGACAGAATGAACACTGAAGCTTTCTTT. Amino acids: CASSNSLDRMNTEAFF.

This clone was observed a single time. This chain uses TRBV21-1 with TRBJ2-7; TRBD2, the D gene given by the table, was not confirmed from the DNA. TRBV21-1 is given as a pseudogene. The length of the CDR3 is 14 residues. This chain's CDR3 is CASSKAPGKREQYF. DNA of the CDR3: TGTGCCAGCAGCAAAGCGCCGGGAAAGCGCGAGCAGTACTTC.

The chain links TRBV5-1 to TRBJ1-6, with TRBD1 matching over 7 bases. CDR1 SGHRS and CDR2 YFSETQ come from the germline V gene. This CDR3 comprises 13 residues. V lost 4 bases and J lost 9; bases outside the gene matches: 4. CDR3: CASSIDRVSPLHF. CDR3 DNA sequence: TGCGCCAGCAGCATTGACAGGGTTTCACCCCTCCACTTT. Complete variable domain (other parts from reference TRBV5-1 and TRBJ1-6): KAGVTQTPRYLIKTRGQQVTLSCSPISGHRSVSWYQQTPGQGLQFLFEYFSETQRNKGNFPGRFSGRQFSNSRSEMNVSTLELGDSALYLCASSIDRVSPLHFGNGTRLTVT.

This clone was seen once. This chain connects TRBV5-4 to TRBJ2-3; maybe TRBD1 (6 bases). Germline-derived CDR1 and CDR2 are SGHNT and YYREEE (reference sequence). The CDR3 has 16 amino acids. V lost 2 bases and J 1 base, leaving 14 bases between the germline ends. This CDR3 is CASSLLGHGGTDTQYF. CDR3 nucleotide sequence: TGTGCCAGCAGCTTACTGGGACACGGGGGCACAGATACGCAGTATTTT.

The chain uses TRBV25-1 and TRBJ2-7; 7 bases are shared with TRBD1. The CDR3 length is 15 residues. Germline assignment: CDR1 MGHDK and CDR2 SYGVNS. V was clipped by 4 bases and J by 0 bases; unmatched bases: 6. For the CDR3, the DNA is TGTGCCAGCAGTGTCCGGGACAGCAGCTCCTACGAGCAGTACTTC. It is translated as CASSVRDSSSYEQYF.